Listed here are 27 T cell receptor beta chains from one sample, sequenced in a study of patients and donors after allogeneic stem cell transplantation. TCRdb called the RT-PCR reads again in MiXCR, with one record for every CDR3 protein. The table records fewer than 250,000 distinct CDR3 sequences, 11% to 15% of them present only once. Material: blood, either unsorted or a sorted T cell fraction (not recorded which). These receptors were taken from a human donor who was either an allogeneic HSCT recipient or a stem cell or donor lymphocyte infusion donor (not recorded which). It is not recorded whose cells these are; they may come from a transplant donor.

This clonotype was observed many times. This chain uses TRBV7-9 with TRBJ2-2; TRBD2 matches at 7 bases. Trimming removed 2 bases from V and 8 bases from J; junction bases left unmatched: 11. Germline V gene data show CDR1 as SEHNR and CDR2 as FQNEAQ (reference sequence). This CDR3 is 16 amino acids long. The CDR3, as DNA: TGTGCCAGCAGCTTAAGAGCGGGAACTAGTTTTGGGGAGCTGTTTTTT. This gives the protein CASSLRAGTSFGELFF. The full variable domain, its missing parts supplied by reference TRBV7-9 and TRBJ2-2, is DTGVSQNPRHKITKRGQNVTFRCDPISEHNRLYWYRQTLGQGPEFLTYFQNEAQLEKSRLLSDRFSAERPKGSFSTLEIQRTEQGDSAMYLCASSLRAGTSFGELFFGEGSRLTVL.

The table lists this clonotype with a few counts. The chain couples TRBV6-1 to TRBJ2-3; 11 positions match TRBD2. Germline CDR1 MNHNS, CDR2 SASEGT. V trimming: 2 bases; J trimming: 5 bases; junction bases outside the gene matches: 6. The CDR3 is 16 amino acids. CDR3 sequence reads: CASSEPTSGRGDTQYF. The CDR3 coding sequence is TGTGCCAGCAGTGAACCCACTAGCGGGAGAGGAGATACGCAGTATTTT.

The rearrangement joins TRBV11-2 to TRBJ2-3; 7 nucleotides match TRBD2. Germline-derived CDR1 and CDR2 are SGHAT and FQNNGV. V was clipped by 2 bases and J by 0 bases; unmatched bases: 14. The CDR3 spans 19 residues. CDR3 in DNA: TGTGCCAGCAGCTTACTTTTTACTAGCGCTAGAGCTAGCACAGATACGCAGTATTTT. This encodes CASSLLFTSARASTDTQYF.

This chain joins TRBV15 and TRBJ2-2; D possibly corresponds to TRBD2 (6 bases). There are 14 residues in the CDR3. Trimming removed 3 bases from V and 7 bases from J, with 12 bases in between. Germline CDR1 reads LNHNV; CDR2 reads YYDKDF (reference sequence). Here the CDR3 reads CATSRGRDFGELFF. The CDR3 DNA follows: TGTGCCACCAGCAGGGGTCGGGACTTCGGGGAGCTGTTTTTT. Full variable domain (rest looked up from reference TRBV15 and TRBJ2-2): DAMVIQNPRYQVTQFGKPVTLSCSQTLNHNVMYWYQQKSSQAPKLLFHYYDKDFNNEADTPDNFQSRRPNTSFCFLDIRSPGLGDTAMYLCATSRGRDFGELFFGEGSRLTVL.

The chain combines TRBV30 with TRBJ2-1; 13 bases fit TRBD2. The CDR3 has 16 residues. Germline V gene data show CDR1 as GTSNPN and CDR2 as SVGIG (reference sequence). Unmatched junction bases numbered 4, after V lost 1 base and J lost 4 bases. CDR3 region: CAWSGGTSGEYNEQFF. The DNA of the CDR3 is TGTGCCTGGAGTGGAGGGACTAGCGGGGAATACAATGAGCAGTTCTTC.

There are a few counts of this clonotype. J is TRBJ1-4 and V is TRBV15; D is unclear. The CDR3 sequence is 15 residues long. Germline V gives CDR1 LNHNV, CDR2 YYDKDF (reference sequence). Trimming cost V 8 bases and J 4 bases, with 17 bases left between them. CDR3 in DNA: TGTGCCACCGATAAGGGAGACGGCTTTAATGAAAAACTGTTTTTT. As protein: CATDKGDGFNEKLFF.

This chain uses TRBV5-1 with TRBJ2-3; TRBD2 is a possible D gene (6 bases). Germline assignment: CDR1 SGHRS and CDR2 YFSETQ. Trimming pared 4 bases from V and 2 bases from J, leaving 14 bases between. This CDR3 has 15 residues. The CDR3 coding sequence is TGCGCCAGCAGCCCCGCGGGGCGTTCCACAGATACGCAGTATTTT. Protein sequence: CASSPAGRSTDTQYF.

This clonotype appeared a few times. The CDR3 nucleotides are TGTGCCAGCAGTGGTGCCTTTCAAACCGATGAGCAGTACTTC. This codes for CASSGAFQTDEQYF. The rearrangement links TRBV2 to TRBJ2-7; D is unresolved. The germline V gene encodes CDR1 SNHLY and CDR2 FYNNEI. The CDR3 consists of 14 residues. Trimming stripped 4 bases from V and 7 bases from J, with 17 bases between.

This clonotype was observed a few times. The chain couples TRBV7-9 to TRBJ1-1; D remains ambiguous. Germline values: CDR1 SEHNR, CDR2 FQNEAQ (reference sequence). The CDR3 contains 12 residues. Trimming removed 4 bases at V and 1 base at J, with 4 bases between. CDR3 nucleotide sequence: TGTGCCAGCAGCTACAAGAACACTGAAGCTTTCTTT. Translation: CASSYKNTEAFF.

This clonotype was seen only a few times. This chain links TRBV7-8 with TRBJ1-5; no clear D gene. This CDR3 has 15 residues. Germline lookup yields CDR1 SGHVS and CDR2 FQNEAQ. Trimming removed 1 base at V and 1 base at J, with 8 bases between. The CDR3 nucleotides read TGTGCCAGCAGCTTAGAACCACCGAGCAATCAGCCCCAGCATTTT. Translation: CASSLEPPSNQPQHF.

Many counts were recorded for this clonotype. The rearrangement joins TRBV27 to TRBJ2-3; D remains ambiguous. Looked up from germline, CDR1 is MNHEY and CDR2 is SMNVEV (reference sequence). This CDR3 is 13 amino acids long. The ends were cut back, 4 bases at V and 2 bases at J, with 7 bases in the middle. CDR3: CASSSGFTDTQYF. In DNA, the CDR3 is TGTGCCAGCAGTTCTGGCTTCACAGATACGCAGTATTTT.

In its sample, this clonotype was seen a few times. The DNA for the CDR3 is TGTGCCAGCAGCCCGGGTAGGGACAGTGTTAATTCACCCCTCCACTTT. This translates into CASSPGRDSVNSPLHF. V usage is TRBV7-2 and J usage is TRBJ1-6; 7 bases align to TRBD1. The CDR3 length is 16 residues. Germline V gives CDR1 SGHTA, CDR2 FQGNSA. Unmatched junction bases numbered 10, after V lost 5 bases and J lost 6 bases.

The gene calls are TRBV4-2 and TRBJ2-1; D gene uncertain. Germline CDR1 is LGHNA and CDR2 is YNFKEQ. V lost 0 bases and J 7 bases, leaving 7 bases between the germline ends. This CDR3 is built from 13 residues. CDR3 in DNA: TGTGCCAGCAGCCAAGATCTTGTAAATGAGCAGTTCTTC. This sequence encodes CASSQDLVNEQFF.

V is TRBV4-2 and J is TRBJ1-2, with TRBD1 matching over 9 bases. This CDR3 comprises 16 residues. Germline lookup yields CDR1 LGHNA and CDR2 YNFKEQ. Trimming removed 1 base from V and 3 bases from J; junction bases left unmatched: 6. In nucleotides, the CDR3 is TGTGCCAGCAGCCAAGCGGGACAGGGTGTCGACTATGGCTACACCTTC. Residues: CASSQAGQGVDYGYTF.

This CDR3 is CASGLGHGNTEAFF. CDR3 nucleotide sequence: TGTGCTAGTGGTTTGGGACATGGAAACACTGAAGCTTTCTTT. The chain employs TRBV12-5 and TRBJ1-1, with D unclear. Germline CDR1 is LGHNT and CDR2 is FRNRAP. The V end lost 1 base, the J end lost 2 bases, and 8 bases lay between the germline ends. The CDR3 sequence is 14 residues long.

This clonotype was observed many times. CDR3 sequence reads: CASSRAPSEEQYF. Here the CDR3 DNA reads TGCGCCAGCAGCCGGGCCCCCTCGGAGGAGCAGTACTTC. J is TRBJ2-7 and V is TRBV5-1; no clear D gene. Trimming shortened V by 4 bases and J by 7 bases, and 15 bases separated the two germline ends. The germline V gene encodes CDR1 SGHRS and CDR2 YFSETQ. CDR3 size: 13 residues. Full variable domain (remainder filled in from reference TRBV5-1 and TRBJ2-7): KAGVTQTPRYLIKTRGQQVTLSCSPISGHRSVSWYQQTPGQGLQFLFEYFSETQRNKGNFPGRFSGRQFSNSRSEMNVSTLELGDSALYLCASSRAPSEEQYFGPGTRLTVT.

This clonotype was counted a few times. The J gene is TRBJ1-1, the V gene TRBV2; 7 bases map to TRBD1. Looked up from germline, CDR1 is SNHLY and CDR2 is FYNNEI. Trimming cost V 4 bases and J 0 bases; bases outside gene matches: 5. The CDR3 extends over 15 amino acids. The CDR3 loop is CASSGQGQMNTEAFF. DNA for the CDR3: TGTGCCAGCAGTGGCCAGGGACAGATGAACACTGAAGCTTTCTTT. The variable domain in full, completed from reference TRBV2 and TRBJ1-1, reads EPEVTQTPSHQVTQMGQEVILRCVPISNHLYFYWYRQILGQKVEFLVSFYNNEISEKSEIFDDQFSVERPDGSNFTLKIRSTKLEDSAMYFCASSGQGQMNTEAFFGQGTRLTVV.

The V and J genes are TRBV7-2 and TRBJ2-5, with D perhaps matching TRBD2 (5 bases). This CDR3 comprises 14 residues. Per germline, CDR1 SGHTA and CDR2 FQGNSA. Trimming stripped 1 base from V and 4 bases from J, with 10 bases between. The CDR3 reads CASSLGDAGETQYF. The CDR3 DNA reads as TGTGCCAGCAGCTTAGGAGACGCGGGAGAGACCCAGTACTTC. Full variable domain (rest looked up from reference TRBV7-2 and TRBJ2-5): GAGVSQSPSNKVTEKGKDVELRCDPISGHTALYWYRQSLGQGLEFLIYFQGNSAPDKSGLPSDRFSAERTGGSVSTLTIQRTQQEDSAVYLCASSLGDAGETQYFGPGTRLLVL.

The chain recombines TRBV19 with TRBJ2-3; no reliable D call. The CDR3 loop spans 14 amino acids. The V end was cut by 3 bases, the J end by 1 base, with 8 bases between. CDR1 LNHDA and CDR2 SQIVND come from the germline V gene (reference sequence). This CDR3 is CASSIDRGTDTQYF. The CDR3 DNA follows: TGTGCCAGTAGTATCGATCGGGGCACAGATACGCAGTATTTT.

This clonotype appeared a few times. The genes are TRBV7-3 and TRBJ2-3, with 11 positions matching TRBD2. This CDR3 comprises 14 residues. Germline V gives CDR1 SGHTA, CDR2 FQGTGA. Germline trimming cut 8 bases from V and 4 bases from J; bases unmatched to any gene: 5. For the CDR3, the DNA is TGTGCCAGCCGACTAGCGGGAAGCGCAGATACGCAGTATTTT. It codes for CASRLAGSADTQYF.

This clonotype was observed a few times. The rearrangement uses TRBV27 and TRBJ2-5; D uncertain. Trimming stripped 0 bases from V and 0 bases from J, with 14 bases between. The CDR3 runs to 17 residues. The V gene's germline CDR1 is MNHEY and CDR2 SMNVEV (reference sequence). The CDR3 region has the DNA TGTGCCAGCAGTTTATCGGTCCGGAAAGAAAACCAAGAGACCCAGTACTTC. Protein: CASSLSVRKENQETQYF.

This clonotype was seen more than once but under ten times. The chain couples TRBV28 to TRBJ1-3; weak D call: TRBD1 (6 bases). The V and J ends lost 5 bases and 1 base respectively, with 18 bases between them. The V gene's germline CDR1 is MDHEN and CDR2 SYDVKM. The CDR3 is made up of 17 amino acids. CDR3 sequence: CASSPPSGGGSGNTIYF. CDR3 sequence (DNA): TGTGCCAGCAGTCCCCCATCCGGAGGGGGATCTGGAAACACCATATATTTT.

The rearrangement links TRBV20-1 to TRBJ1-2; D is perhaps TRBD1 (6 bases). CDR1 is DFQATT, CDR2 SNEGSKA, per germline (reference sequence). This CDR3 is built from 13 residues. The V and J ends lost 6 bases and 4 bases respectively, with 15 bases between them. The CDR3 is CSALDLGGYGYTF. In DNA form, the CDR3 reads TGCAGTGCGCTGGATCTAGGGGGCTATGGCTACACCTTC.

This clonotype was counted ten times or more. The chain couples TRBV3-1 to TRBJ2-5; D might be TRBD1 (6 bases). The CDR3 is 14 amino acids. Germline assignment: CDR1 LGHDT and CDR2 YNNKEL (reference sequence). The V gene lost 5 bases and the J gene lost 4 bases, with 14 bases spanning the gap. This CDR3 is CASSETGTPETQYF. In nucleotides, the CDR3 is TGTGCCAGCAGCGAAACAGGGACCCCAGAGACCCAGTACTTC.

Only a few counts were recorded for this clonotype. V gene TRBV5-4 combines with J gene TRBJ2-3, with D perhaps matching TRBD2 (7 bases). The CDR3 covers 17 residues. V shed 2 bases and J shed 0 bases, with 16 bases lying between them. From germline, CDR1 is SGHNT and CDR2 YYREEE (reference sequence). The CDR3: CASSFRGGGPSTDTQYF. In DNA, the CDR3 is TGTGCCAGCAGCTTTAGGGGCGGGGGCCCTAGCACAGATACGCAGTATTTT. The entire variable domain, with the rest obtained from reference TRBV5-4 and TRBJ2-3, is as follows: ETGVTQSPTHLIKTRGQQVTLRCSSQSGHNTVSWYQQALGQGPQFIFQYYREEENGRGNFPPRFSGLQFPNYSSELNVNALELDDSALYLCASSFRGGGPSTDTQYFGPGTRLTVL.

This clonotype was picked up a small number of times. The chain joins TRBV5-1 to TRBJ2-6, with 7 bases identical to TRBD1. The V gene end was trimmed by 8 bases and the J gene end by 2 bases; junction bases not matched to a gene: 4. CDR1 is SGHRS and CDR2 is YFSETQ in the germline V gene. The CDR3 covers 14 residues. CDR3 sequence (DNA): TGCGCCAGTCTAGACAGGGCTGGGGCCAACGTCCTGACTTTC. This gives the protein CASLDRAGANVLTF.

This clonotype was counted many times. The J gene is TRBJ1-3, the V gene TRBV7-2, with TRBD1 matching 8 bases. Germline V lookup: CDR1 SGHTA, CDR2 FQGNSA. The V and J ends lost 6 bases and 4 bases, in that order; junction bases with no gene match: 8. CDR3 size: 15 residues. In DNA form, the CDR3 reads TGTGCCAGCAGTCTTGGACAGGGAGTAGGAAACACCATATATTTT. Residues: CASSLGQGVGNTIYF.